The 11 T cell receptor beta chains reported below all come from one sample, sequenced in a study of shared clonotypes between healthy human individuals. The data were produced by immunoSEQ multiplex PCR, yet TCRdb's version contains in-frame clones alone and is incomplete. This sample has about 2,100,000 clones, with 90% to 95% found just once. Naive CD8 cells comprised CD45RO-negative, CCR7-positively selected cells, excluding terminally differentiated effector memory CD45RA+ cells. What was sequenced was naive CD8+ T cells from PBMCs. The receptor source for this set is a man aged 18 to 30 in good health. Some clones in this sample may be carry-over from other donors' samples.

This chain uses TRBV27 with TRBJ2-7; no clear D gene. With 5 bases removed from V and 0 bases from J, the gap between germline ends came to 17 bases. CDR3 size: 16 residues. Germline CDR1 MNHEY, CDR2 SMNVEV (reference sequence). This chain's CDR3 is CASSPSRGRYSYEQYF. The CDR3 DNA is TGTGCCAGCAGTCCCAGTAGAGGACGCTACTCCTACGAGCAGTACTTC.

This chain joins TRBV6-1 and TRBJ2-3, with D perhaps TRBD2 (7 bases). V lost 4 bases, J lost 2 bases, and 13 bases lay in between. The CDR3 length is 15 residues. Per the germline V gene, CDR1 is MNHNS and CDR2 is SASEGT. This chain's CDR3 is CASSALRGHTDTQYF. In DNA, the CDR3 is TGTGCCAGCAGTGCGTTGCGGGGGCACACAGATACGCAGTATTTT.

This clone has only a few counts. V usage is TRBV11-2 and J usage is TRBJ1-5; D not resolved. Germline loops: CDR1 SGHAT, CDR2 FQNNGV. The CDR3 totals 13 residues. Trimming removed 5 bases from V and 5 bases from J, with 10 bases in between. The CDR3, as DNA: TGTGCCAGCAGCCACGGCCACTATCAGCCCCAGCATTTT. Protein product: CASSHGHYQPQHF.

The chain employs TRBV9 and TRBJ2-7; D is perhaps TRBD1 or TRBD2 (5 bases each). The CDR3 loop spans 13 amino acids. The V gene lost 4 bases and the J gene lost 7 bases, with 15 bases spanning the gap. Germline assignment: CDR1 SGDLS and CDR2 YYNGEE. CDR3 sequence: CASSPRDGREQYF. CDR3 in DNA: TGTGCCAGCAGCCCCCGGGACGGCCGGGAGCAGTACTTC.

As for this clone: Different DNA sequences within this sample yield the same CDR3. The chain carries TRBV7-9 and TRBJ2-2; D call uncertain. V was pared by 2 bases and J by 1 base, with 8 bases between. CDR3 length: 15 amino acids. Germline V gene sequence: CDR1 SEHNR, CDR2 FQNEAQ (reference sequence). The CDR3 DNA reads as TGTGCCAGCAGCTTATCAGCAGAGAACACCGGGGAGCTGTTTTTT. Encoded protein: CASSLSAENTGELFF. Filled out from reference TRBV7-9 and TRBJ2-2, the complete variable domain reads DTGVSQNPRHKITKRGQNVTFRCDPISEHNRLYWYRQTLGQGPEFLTYFQNEAQLEKSRLLSDRFSAERPKGSFSTLEIQRTEQGDSAMYLCASSLSAENTGELFFGEGSRLTVL.

The gene calls are TRBV11-2 and TRBJ1-2, with D tentatively TRBD1 (6 bases). V was trimmed by 5 bases and J by 7 bases, leaving 17 bases between them. The CDR3 totals 14 residues. In germline, CDR1 is SGHAT, CDR2 FQNNGV. The CDR3 DNA follows: TGTGCCAGCAGCCTATTGGGGACAACCCCTGGCTACACCTTC. Its translation: CASSLLGTTPGYTF.

The chain is built from TRBV11-2 and TRBJ2-3; D is ambiguous. The CDR3 loop spans 11 amino acids. Per the germline V gene, CDR1 is SGHAT and CDR2 is FQNNGV. Trimming stripped 1 base from V and 8 bases from J, with 4 bases between. CDR3 region: CASSLGGTQYF. In DNA, the CDR3 is TGTGCCAGCAGCTTAGGGGGTACGCAGTATTTT.

This chain joins TRBV28 and TRBJ2-7, with unresolved D. The CDR3 covers 16 residues. Trimming left V 3 bases short and J 0 bases short, with 15 bases between. Germline V gene sequence: CDR1 MDHEN, CDR2 SYDVKM. The CDR3 nucleotides read TGTGCCAGCAGTTTTAATCCGGCCCTAAACTCCTACGAGCAGTACTTC. Its protein is CASSFNPALNSYEQYF.

CDR3 DNA: TGTGCCAGCCGACGGCGAACAGAACTGAACACTGAAGCTTTCTTT. It translates to CASRRRTELNTEAFF. The chain employs TRBV19 and TRBJ1-1, with unresolved D. The CDR3 is 15 amino acids. V lost 9 bases to trimming and J lost 0 bases, with 17 bases between them. CDR1 is LNHDA and CDR2 is SQIVND in the germline V gene (reference sequence).

J is TRBJ2-2 and V is TRBV7-9, with TRBD2 as a possible D gene (5 bases). CDR1 is SEHNR and CDR2 is FQNEAQ in the germline V gene (reference sequence). The CDR3 runs to 14 residues. The germline V and J ends were trimmed by 1 base and 7 bases, with 10 bases remaining between them. The CDR3 protein is CASSLGTSGGELFF. The CDR3 nucleotides read TGTGCCAGCAGCTTAGGAACTAGTGGCGGGGAGCTGTTTTTT. Variable domain in full (rest from reference TRBV7-9 and TRBJ2-2): DTGVSQNPRHKITKRGQNVTFRCDPISEHNRLYWYRQTLGQGPEFLTYFQNEAQLEKSRLLSDRFSAERPKGSFSTLEIQRTEQGDSAMYLCASSLGTSGGELFFGEGSRLTVL.

The chain links TRBV30 to TRBJ1-2, with unresolved D. Trimming shortened V by 0 bases and J by 7 bases, and 12 bases separated the two germline ends. Germline assignment: CDR1 GTSNPN and CDR2 SVGIG (reference sequence). This CDR3 spans 13 amino acids. This CDR3 reads CAWSVLAQSGYTF. CDR3 DNA: TGTGCCTGGAGTGTACTGGCCCAGAGTGGCTACACCTTC.